The source of this T cell receptor beta chain is a study of blood T cell repertoires in COVID-19. Study overall: The cDNA or gDNA used as material had been derived from T cells, B-cell-depleted T cells, or PBMCs.

The CDR3 covers 13 residues. Trimming cost V 2 bases and J 4 bases, with 8 bases left between them. Germline CDR1 is LGHDT and CDR2 is YNNKEL (reference sequence). A single count supports this clone. Authors' methods: Scientists estimated how many nucleated cells there were by amplifying reference gene primers. Method: immunoSEQ multiplex PCR; TCRdb's copy keeps in-frame clones and lacks some. That table supplies the V and J calls and clone size; D and trimming were determined from the DNA. The data hold under 150,000 clones, with around 80% observed a single time. The chain links TRBV3-1 (or the pseudogene TRBV3-2) to TRBJ1-2, with D possibly being TRBD1 (6 bases). The sequence was obtained from a woman aged 45-59 years with acute or convalescent COVID-19. Sample: peripheral blood. In DNA form, the CDR3 reads TGTGCCAGCAGCCAACAGGGGACCTATGGCTACACCTTC. Residues: CASSQQGTYGYTF.